The T cell receptor (beta chain) under discussion was sequenced for a study of T-cell reconstitution after alpha-beta-depleted transplantation in children. Germline values: CDR1 SEHNR, CDR2 FQNEAQ (reference sequence). CDR3 size: 12 residues. V was cut by 5 bases and J by 5 bases, with 10 bases left in between. The study's findings and limits: Where alpha-beta T cells came from about two months after transplant was reportedly several hundred expanded graft clones.

The sample holds a few counts of this clonotype. As yet, its antigen is unknown. As it was prepared, the TCRbeta library received unique molecular identifiers. TCRdb re-derived calls from the PCR reads in MiXCR, one entry per CDR3 protein. This sample has approximately 490,000 distinct CDR3 sequences, with roughly a tenth found just once. This sequence was found in a child aged 2-15 years with inherited bone marrow failure, due to receive a stem cell transplant. V is TRBV7-9 and J is TRBJ2-7, with unresolved D. The specimen comprised PBMCs, sampled before TCRalphabeta/CD19-depleted stem cell transplant. The CDR3, as DNA: TGTGCCAGCAGCCAAAAGAGTCACGAGCAGTACTTC. Translated: CASSQKSHEQYF.